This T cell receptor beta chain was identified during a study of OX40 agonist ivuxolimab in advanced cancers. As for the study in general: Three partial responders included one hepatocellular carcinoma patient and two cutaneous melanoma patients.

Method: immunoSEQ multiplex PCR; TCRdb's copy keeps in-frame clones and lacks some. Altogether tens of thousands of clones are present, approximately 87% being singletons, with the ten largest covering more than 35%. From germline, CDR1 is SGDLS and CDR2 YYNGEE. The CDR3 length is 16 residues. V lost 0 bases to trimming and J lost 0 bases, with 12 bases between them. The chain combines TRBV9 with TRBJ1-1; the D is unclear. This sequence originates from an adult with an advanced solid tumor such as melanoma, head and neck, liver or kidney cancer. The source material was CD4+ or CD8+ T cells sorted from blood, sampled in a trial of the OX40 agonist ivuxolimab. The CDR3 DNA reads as TGTGCCAGCAGCGTAGGGGCAGGATATCTGAACACTGAAGCTTTCTTT. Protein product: CASSVGAGYLNTEAFF.